This T cell receptor beta chain was sequenced in a study of preoperative IRX-2 immunotherapy in early breast cancer. V lost 7 bases to trimming and J lost 4 bases, with 10 bases between them. The CDR3 covers 12 residues. Germline V gene lookup returns CDR1 MDHEN and CDR2 SYDVKM. Repertoires were generated with immunoSEQ multiplex PCR, while TCRdb's copy carries only in-frame clones and drops some. The table records roughly 57,000 clones, approximately 94% of them present only once. The treatment denotes: preoperative locoregional IRX-2 cytokine immunotherapy. Patients received preoperative, locoregional IRX-2 cytokine immunotherapy in a phase Ib study.

This sample was taken from a patient treated with IRX-2 immunotherapy. The V call is TRBV28, the J call TRBJ1-2; no firm D call. The clonotype originates from a human donor with breast cancer. This CDR3 is CASTRVRYGYTF. The CDR3 DNA is TGTGCCAGCACGAGGGTCCGCTATGGCTACACCTTC.